The 8 T cell receptor beta chains given below trace back to one sample, sequenced in a study of T cell clonotyping in hematopoietic cell transplantation. As to time point: recipient sample about 28 days before transplant, after cytoreduction. Generated by immunoSEQ multiplex PCR, the TCRdb table keeps only in-frame clones and is missing some. The sample contains about 21,000 clones, about 90% of which appear only once. The specimen was peripheral blood mononuclear cells, collected before stem cell transplant. The receptors stem from a man between 18 and 29 years old with biphenotypic leukemia. Some clones in this sample may be carry-over from other donors' samples.

The chain carries TRBV19 and TRBJ2-2, with TRBD1 matching over 10 bases. CDR1 LNHDA and CDR2 SQIVND come from the germline V gene (reference sequence). The V segment lost 8 bases and the J segment 5 bases; nucleotides outside the gene matches: 5. CDR3 length: 14 amino acids. The CDR3: CASVGQGGTGELFF. CDR3 nucleotide sequence: TGTGCCAGTGTAGGACAGGGGGGGACCGGGGAGCTGTTTTTT.

This chain links TRBV27 with TRBJ1-2; 8 bases agree with TRBD1. The germline V gene has CDR1 MNHEY and CDR2 SMNVEV (reference sequence). V trimming: 5 bases; J trimming: 6 bases; junction bases outside the gene matches: 2. The CDR3 spans 12 residues. CDR3 residues: CASSMTGDGYTF. The CDR3 region has the DNA TGTGCCAGCAGTATGACAGGGGATGGCTACACCTTC.

The rearrangement uses TRBV25-1 and TRBJ1-2; 8 nucleotides agree with TRBD1. Per the germline V gene, CDR1 is MGHDK and CDR2 is SYGVNS. The J segment lost 9 bases and the V segment lost 4 bases, leaving 13 bases of the junction unmatched. The CDR3 length is 15 residues. CDR3 region: CASSVGTGYGYRYTF. CDR3 coding DNA: TGTGCCAGCAGTGTTGGGACAGGATACGGGTATCGCTACACCTTC.

V is TRBV19 and J is TRBJ2-7, with TRBD1 matching over 8 bases. This CDR3 comprises 14 residues. The germline V gene encodes CDR1 LNHDA and CDR2 SQIVND (reference sequence). Trimming took 5 bases from V and 3 from J; bases not matched to a gene: 6. The CDR3 coding sequence is TGTGCCAGTAGTGACAGGGGCCGGGGCTACGAGCAGTACTTC. Amino acids: CASSDRGRGYEQYF.

This chain links TRBV5-4 with TRBJ1-1, with D unresolved. CDR1 SGHNT and CDR2 YYREEE come from the germline V gene (reference sequence). The CDR3 covers 13 residues. V lost 1 base and J lost 6, with 10 bases in between. The DNA for the CDR3 is TGTGCCAGCAGCTTGTCGGGAAACCCTGAAGCTTTCTTT. Protein sequence: CASSLSGNPEAFF. Drawing the rest from reference TRBV5-4 and TRBJ1-1, the complete variable domain is ETGVTQSPTHLIKTRGQQVTLRCSSQSGHNTVSWYQQALGQGPQFIFQYYREEENGRGNFPPRFSGLQFPNYSSELNVNALELDDSALYLCASSLSGNPEAFFGQGTRLTVV.

The chain is built from TRBV30 and TRBJ1-1; D is unresolved. The CDR3 spans 11 residues. V was trimmed by 0 bases and J by 9 bases, leaving 8 bases between them. Germline V gene lookup returns CDR1 GTSNPN and CDR2 SVGIG (reference sequence). In DNA, the CDR3 is TGTGCCTGGAGTGTTCGCCAGAAAGCTTTCTTT. Translated: CAWSVRQKAFF.

The chain is built from TRBV12-5 and TRBJ1-6; D gene unclear. Germline assignment: CDR1 LGHNT and CDR2 FRNRAP. V dropped 5 bases and J dropped 7 bases, with 12 bases sitting between them. This CDR3 contains 14 residues. CDR3 coding DNA: TGTGCTAGTGGTCCTGCGTTGCGGAATTCACCCCTCCACTTT. Its translation is CASGPALRNSPLHF.

V usage is TRBV30 and J usage is TRBJ2-5; possibly TRBD2 for D (6 bases). Germline V CDR1 and CDR2: GTSNPN, SVGIG (reference sequence). Trimming removed 0 bases from V and 5 bases from J, with 19 bases in between. This CDR3 contains 16 residues. CDR3 protein: CAWSVDFSGAWETQYF. In DNA, the CDR3 is TGTGCCTGGAGTGTAGACTTTTCGGGAGCTTGGGAGACCCAGTACTTC.